This T cell receptor (beta chain) was identified in a study of blood T cell repertoires in COVID-19. Sequencing was performed with immunoSEQ multiplex PCR; in TCRdb, only in-frame clones are kept and a portion is missing. The table lists some 100,000 clones, roughly 92% of them singletons. Germline CDR1 is SGHDN and CDR2 is FVKESK. The CDR3 length is 14 residues. V dropped 8 bases and J dropped 0 bases, with 13 bases sitting between them. This clone appeared a few times. This TCR derives from a man aged 50-59 years with active COVID-19. Sequencing was carried out using peripheral blood. The chain combines TRBV14 with TRBJ1-1, with D possibly matching TRBD1 (5 bases). The CDR3 sequence: CASARAGMNTEAFF. The CDR3 DNA sequence: TGTGCCAGCGCCAGGGCAGGGATGAACACTGAAGCTTTCTTT. Combining the CDR3 with reference TRBV14 and TRBJ1-1 gives the whole variable domain EAGVTQFPSHSVIEKGQTVTLRCDPISGHDNLYWYRRVMGKEIKFLLHFVKESKQDESGMPNNRFLAERTGGTYSTLKVQPAELEDSGVYFCASARAGMNTEAFFGQGTRLTVV.